This passage covers 8 T cell receptor beta chains from one sample sequenced in a study of cytomegalovirus exposure and HLA in healthy donors. The PCR ran on 60 Vbeta and 13 Jbeta primers. The table came from immunoSEQ multiplex PCR; TCRdb's copy has only in-frame clones and leaves some out. The top ten clones hold about 6% of a sample with about 120,000 clones, 6.5% to 9.5% of them seen once. The material sequenced was PBMCs. These receptors were collected from a woman in her thirties or forties in good health and CMV-seropositive.

This clone was observed a few times. J is TRBJ2-7 and V is TRBV7-9, with 7 bases fitting TRBD1. V was clipped by 5 bases and J by 4 bases; unmatched bases: 5. The germline V gene has CDR1 SEHNR and CDR2 FQNEAQ (reference sequence). The CDR3 spans 13 residues. The chain's CDR3 is CASSTGQKYEQYF. The CDR3 region has the DNA TGTGCCAGCAGCACGGGACAGAAGTACGAGCAGTACTTC.

This clone was detected only a few times. The V gene is TRBV29-1, the J gene TRBJ1-2; no clear D. This CDR3 comprises 15 residues. Trimming removed 6 bases at V and 2 bases at J, with 19 bases between. The germline V gene has CDR1 SQVTM and CDR2 ANQGSEA. The CDR3 protein is CSVGLTFGGNYGYTF. The CDR3 DNA sequence: TGCAGCGTCGGCTTGACATTCGGAGGCAACTATGGCTACACCTTC.

This clone turned up a few times. The chain is built from TRBV6-1 and TRBJ2-7, with D maybe TRBD1 (5 bases). From germline, CDR1 is MNHNS and CDR2 SASEGT. This CDR3 contains 14 residues. Trimming pared 4 bases from V and 5 bases from J, leaving 15 bases between. The CDR3 DNA follows: TGTGCCAGCAGTGTCCCCCAGGGTCGCGACGAGCAGTACTTC. Translated, it gives CASSVPQGRDEQYF.

This clone showed up just a few times. The chain uses TRBV27 and TRBJ1-2; 8 positions match TRBD1. The V gene end was trimmed by 3 bases and the J gene end by 4 bases; junction bases not matched to a gene: 7. Germline CDR1 reads MNHEY; CDR2 reads SMNVEV (reference sequence). The CDR3 extends over 15 amino acids. The DNA for the CDR3 is TGTGCCAGCAGTTTTCGGACAGGGAGAAGCTATGGCTACACCTTC. Protein sequence: CASSFRTGRSYGYTF.

In DNA, the CDR3 is TGTGCCAGCAGCTTAGTAGGGACAGGGGGCAATCAGCCCCAGCATTTT. Its translation: CASSLVGTGGNQPQHF. The V call is TRBV7-2, the J call TRBJ1-5, with 10 bases fitting TRBD1. The CDR3 is 16 residues long. The germline gives CDR1 SGHTA, CDR2 FQGNSA. Germline trimming cut 1 base from V and 2 bases from J; bases unmatched to any gene: 2.

This clone has more than one count but fewer than ten. This chain joins TRBV19 and TRBJ2-7; D may be TRBD2 (6 bases). The germline gives CDR1 LNHDA, CDR2 SQIVND (reference sequence). Trimming stripped 5 bases from V and 4 bases from J, with 15 bases between. CDR3 length: 14 amino acids. In DNA, the CDR3 is TGTGCCAGTAGTTCATCAGCCGGGGGATACGAGCAGTACTTC. Translated, it gives CASSSSAGGYEQYF.

This clone was counted only a few times. The sample contains more than one DNA sequence encoding this CDR3. The chain is built from TRBV6-6 and TRBJ2-7, with D unresolved. V was clipped by 0 bases and J by 0 bases, with 9 bases between them. The V gene's germline CDR1 is MNHNY and CDR2 SVGAGI (reference sequence). This CDR3 spans 15 amino acids. The CDR3 DNA sequence: TGTGCCAGCAGTTACTCGAGAGACACCTCCTACGAGCAGTACTTC. It encodes CASSYSRDTSYEQYF.

This clone turned up a few times. This rearrangement joins TRBV5-1 to TRBJ1-1, with 8 bases identical to TRBD1. This CDR3 spans 14 amino acids. Germline-derived CDR1 and CDR2 are SGHRS and YFSETQ. V lost 4 bases to trimming and J lost 2 bases; unmatched junction nucleotides: 4. DNA of the CDR3: TGCGCCAGCAGCAAGACAGGGGTTAACACTGAAGCTTTCTTT. Its protein is CASSKTGVNTEAFF.